These 30 T cell receptor beta chains were all obtained from the same sample, sequenced in a study of T cells in Graves' hyperthyroidism and ophthalmopathy. Authors of the study amplified TCR beta CDR3 regions from RNA transcripts. A first-round RT-PCR of the TCR CDR3 used the HTBI primer set. MiXCR was run by TCRdb on the multiplex PCR reads, yielding one entry per CDR3 protein. This sample has 450,000 to 700,000 distinct CDR3 sequences, with around 42% found just once. The sequencing input was peripheral blood or thyroid tissue (not recorded which). The receptors come from an adult woman with Graves' disease, either hyperthyroidism or ophthalmopathy (not recorded which).

Comment on this clonotype: This may come from a read error, since a much larger clone is one base off. The CDR3 nucleotides are TGTGCCAGCAGAAGACCCTACGAGCAGTACTTC. Amino acid sequence: CASRRPYEQYF. The chain employs TRBV6-5 and TRBJ2-7; D not certain. Germline V gives CDR1 MNHEY, CDR2 SVGAGI. V lost 6 bases, J lost 2 bases, and 5 bases lay in between. This CDR3 has 11 amino acids.

Many counts were recorded for this clonotype. The chain joins TRBV6-6 to TRBJ1-5; D not resolved. The germline V gene encodes CDR1 MNHNY and CDR2 SVGAGI (reference sequence). This CDR3 spans 13 amino acids. Between the trimmed V and J ends, which lost 6 bases and 0 bases, there was a span of 6 bases. The CDR3 sequence is CASRRGSNQPQHF. The CDR3 bases are TGTGCCAGCAGACGGGGTAGCAATCAGCCCCAGCATTTT.

V gene TRBV11-1 combines with J gene TRBJ1-1; D gene ambiguous. Trimming left V 5 bases short and J 8 bases short, with 18 bases between. This CDR3 has 14 amino acids. Germline V CDR1 and CDR2: SGHAT, FQDESV (reference sequence). The DNA for the CDR3 is TGTGCCAGCAGCCAACAATTCTGGGGAACCGAAGCTTTCTTT. Its translation: CASSQQFWGTEAFF.

In this sample, this clonotype turned up many times. The J gene is TRBJ1-1, the V gene TRBV5-4; unclear D gene. The CDR3 contains 15 residues. Trimming shortened V by 7 bases and J by 0 bases, and 16 bases separated the two germline ends. Germline lookup yields CDR1 SGHNT and CDR2 YYREEE (reference sequence). The CDR3 sequence is CASAATLIMNTEAFF. The DNA for the CDR3 is TGTGCCAGCGCAGCTACCCTTATTATGAACACTGAAGCTTTCTTT.

This clonotype came up many times. The chain links TRBV9 to TRBJ2-5; D may correspond to TRBD1 or TRBD2 (5 bases each). Germline CDR1 reads SGDLS; CDR2 reads YYNGEE. This CDR3 contains 17 residues. Trimming left V 6 bases short and J 4 bases short, with 25 bases between. CDR3 nucleotides: TGTGCCAGCACCCCCAAGTCAGGGCTAGCCCCCTCAGAGACCCAGTACTTC. This codes for CASTPKSGLAPSETQYF.

This clonotype was found many times. The chain couples TRBV5-1 to TRBJ2-5; D assignment may be TRBD1 or TRBD2 (5 bases each). Germline V CDR1 and CDR2: SGHRS, YFSETQ. The CDR3 runs to 15 residues. Trimming took 0 bases from V and 4 from J, leaving 13 bases between them. The CDR3 protein is CASSLESGTRETQYF. The CDR3 DNA reads as TGCGCCAGCAGCTTGGAGTCCGGGACCCGAGAGACCCAGTACTTC.

There are many counts of this clonotype. This sequence joins TRBV2 and TRBJ2-2; the D gene is possibly TRBD1 (6 bases). V was shortened by 5 bases and J by 0 bases, with 10 bases between the two germline ends. The CDR3 consists of 15 residues. The V gene's germline CDR1 is SNHLY and CDR2 FYNNEI. The CDR3 DNA is TGTGCCAGCAGTCTGGACAGCGCGAACACCGGGGAGCTGTTTTTT. Translation: CASSLDSANTGELFF.

This sequence joins TRBV2 and TRBJ1-1; tentatively, D is TRBD1 (6 bases). V lost 6 bases and J lost 0, with 17 bases in between. CDR1 is SNHLY, CDR2 FYNNEI, per germline. The CDR3 extends over 16 amino acids. CDR3 residues: CASSVGQYVMNTEAFF. CDR3 coding DNA: TGTGCCAGCAGCGTTGGACAGTATGTCATGAACACTGAAGCTTTCTTT.

In this sample, this clonotype turned up a few times. One base away lies a much larger clone, so this may be a sequencing read error. The chain employs TRBV7-9 and TRBJ1-5; D possibly corresponds to TRBD1 (6 bases). Trimming cost V 7 bases and J 9 bases, with 19 bases left between them. Germline V gene sequence: CDR1 SEHNR, CDR2 FQNEAQ (reference sequence). CDR3 length equals 14 residues. For the CDR3, the DNA is TGTGCCAGCAACGCCGGGGCAGGGGTATTGCCCCAGCATTTT. This translates into CASNAGAGVLPQHF.

This clonotype was detected ten times or more. The chain is built from TRBV10-1 and TRBJ1-3; tentatively, D is TRBD1 (5 bases). Germline values: CDR1 WNHNN, CDR2 SYGVQD (reference sequence). CDR3 length: 15 amino acids. V was clipped by 5 bases and J by 9 bases, with 20 bases between them. CDR3 bases: TGCGCCAGCAGTCCCAGGGCCGGGATGAAGGTCACCATATATTTT. It specifies CASSPRAGMKVTIYF.

This clonotype appeared a few times. The chain joins TRBV7-3 to TRBJ1-1; D is possibly TRBD1 (5 bases). The CDR3 consists of 15 residues. V gave up 4 bases and J gave up 2 bases, with 14 bases separating them. Germline loops: CDR1 SGHTA, CDR2 FQGTGA. The CDR3 nucleotides read TGTGCCAGCAGCTCGTTAGGACACCGAAACACTGAAGCTTTCTTT. It is translated as CASSSLGHRNTEAFF.

The chain joins TRBV10-3 to TRBJ2-7, with D tentatively TRBD1 or TRBD2 (5 bases each). V lost 2 bases to trimming and J lost 5 bases, with 16 bases between them. In germline, CDR1 is ENHRY, CDR2 SYGVKD. CDR3 length: 15 residues. The CDR3 here is CAISEEGMIGNEQYF. CDR3 nucleotide sequence: TGTGCCATCAGTGAGGAGGGGATGATCGGAAACGAGCAGTACTTC.

The chain uses TRBV10-3 and TRBJ1-5, with 11 bases that match TRBD1. This CDR3 is 13 amino acids long. Losses at the gene ends were 10 bases for V and 3 bases for J; bases not matched to a gene: 2. The germline CDR1 and CDR2 sequences are ENHRY and SYGVKD. In nucleotides, the CDR3 is TGTGCCACAGGACAGGGGGCCAATCAGCCCCAGCATTTT. Protein: CATGQGANQPQHF.

There are many counts of this clonotype. The chain is built from TRBV11-2 and TRBJ2-7; D gene unclear. Germline CDR1 reads SGHAT; CDR2 reads FQNNGV. The CDR3 length is 15 residues. V lost 5 bases, J lost 2 bases, and 16 bases lay in between. The CDR3 DNA follows: TGTGCCAGCAGCCGGCCCTGGGCTAGTACCTACGAGCAGTACTTC. It codes for CASSRPWASTYEQYF.

The count of this clonotype is one. One base away lies a much larger clone, so this may be a sequencing read error. The chain recombines TRBV5-1 with TRBJ2-5, with no clear D. CDR3 length equals 15 residues. Between the trimmed V and J ends, which lost 3 bases and 2 bases, there was a span of 14 bases. CDR1 and CDR2 from the germline V gene are SGHRS and YFSETQ. CDR3 residues: CASSSRFGHQETQYF. The CDR3, as DNA: TGCGCCAGCAGCTCCCGATTCGGGCATCAAGAGACCCAGTACTTC. Full variable domain (remainder filled in from reference TRBV5-1 and TRBJ2-5): KAGVTQTPRYLIKTRGQQVTLSCSPISGHRSVSWYQQTPGQGLQFLFEYFSETQRNKGNFPGRFSGRQFSNSRSEMNVSTLELGDSALYLCASSSRFGHQETQYFGPGTRLLVL.

This clonotype was counted once. The chain recombines TRBV7-8 with TRBJ2-5; perhaps TRBD1 as D (6 bases). The germline V and J ends were trimmed by 5 bases and 4 bases, with 17 bases remaining between them. The CDR3 totals 15 residues. Germline CDR1 SGHVS, CDR2 FQNEAQ. The CDR3 here is CASSQPPDRPETQYF. CDR3 sequence (DNA): TGTGCCAGCAGCCAGCCCCCAGACAGGCCAGAGACCCAGTACTTC.

This chain joins TRBV10-2 and TRBJ1-1; D not resolved. Germline V gene sequence: CDR1 WSHSY, CDR2 SAAADI. The length of the CDR3 is 15 residues. The ends were cut back, 6 bases at V and 1 base at J, with 15 bases in the middle. CDR3 in amino acids: CASSQQNLGNTEAFF. The CDR3 DNA is TGCGCCAGCAGCCAGCAGAACCTGGGGAACACTGAAGCTTTCTTT.

The count of this clonotype is one. The chain combines TRBV20-1 with TRBJ2-7; D is uncertain. The CDR3 is made up of 11 amino acids. Germline CDR1 and CDR2: DFQATT and SNEGSKA (reference sequence). V dropped 6 bases and J dropped 2 bases, with 8 bases sitting between them. CDR3 DNA: TGCAGTGCCCGCCGGACCTACGAGCAGTACTTC. Translated, it gives CSARRTYEQYF.

This clonotype was observed many times. V gene TRBV12-3 or TRBV12-4 combines with J gene TRBJ1-4, with a possible D match to TRBD1 (6 bases). The germline V and J ends were trimmed by 1 base and 4 bases, with 16 bases remaining between them. This CDR3 is built from 17 residues. CDR3 in DNA: TGTGCCAGCAGTTTAGGGCTCAGGGGCCTGGGTAATGAAAAACTGTTTTTT. This codes for CASSLGLRGLGNEKLFF.

A few counts support this clonotype. This chain links TRBV30 with TRBJ1-2, with D unclear. This CDR3 comprises 15 residues. CDR1 and CDR2 (germline): GTSNPN, SVGIG (reference sequence). Trimming cost V 5 bases and J 4 bases, with 20 bases left between them. CDR3 region: CAWRRNPGDLYGYTF. The CDR3 DNA reads TGTGCCTGGCGGAGGAACCCCGGGGATCTCTATGGCTACACCTTC.

This clonotype turned up a few times. The rearrangement uses TRBV7-8 and TRBJ1-6; TRBD1 aligns across 7 bases. Germline V gene data show CDR1 as SGHVS and CDR2 as FQNEAQ. J was trimmed by 15 bases and V by 4 bases; bases with no gene match: 9. The CDR3 contains 13 residues. The CDR3 DNA follows: TGTGCCAGCAGCTCACGACAGGGTGGACACCTCCACTTT. This sequence encodes CASSSRQGGHLHF.

This clonotype was observed many times. The rearrangement links TRBV12-3 or TRBV12-4 to TRBJ1-5, with D maybe TRBD1 (5 bases). CDR3 length: 14 residues. With 5 bases removed from V and 1 base from J, the gap between germline ends came to 9 bases. The CDR3: CASSPGLSNQPQHF. The CDR3 DNA follows: TGTGCCAGCAGTCCGGGACTGAGCAATCAGCCCCAGCATTTT.

This chain links TRBV6-6 with TRBJ1-4; D ambiguous. Trimming cost V 5 bases and J 8 bases, with 12 bases left between them. CDR3 length: 13 residues. Germline values: CDR1 MNHNY, CDR2 SVGAGI (reference sequence). The CDR3 protein is CASSTAPGEKLFF. In DNA, the CDR3 is TGTGCCAGCAGTACCGCCCCGGGAGAAAAACTGTTTTTT.

In regard to this clonotype: One end of the junction does not line up with germline, which may come from a read error. The V call is TRBV7-2, the J call TRBJ2-2, with D possibly TRBD2 on 5 matching bases. This CDR3 has 16 residues. CDR1 is SGHTA and CDR2 is FQGNSA in the germline V gene. The chain's CDR3 is CASSKTAEANTGKLFF. The CDR3 nucleotides read TGTGCCAGCAGCAAAACGGCAGAAGCGAACACCGGGAAGCTGTTTTTT.

The V and J genes are TRBV7-2 and TRBJ2-2, with D hard to call. The CDR3 runs to 15 residues. The germline CDR1 and CDR2 sequences are SGHTA and FQGNSA. Trimming shortened V by 3 bases and J by 1 base, and 9 bases separated the two germline ends. CDR3 protein: CASSFSHLNTGELFF. The CDR3 region has the DNA TGTGCCAGCAGCTTCAGCCATCTGAACACCGGGGAGCTGTTTTTT.

This clonotype was seen ten or more times. The J gene is TRBJ1-2, the V gene TRBV5-6; D is ambiguous. The CDR3 loop spans 13 amino acids. V dropped 4 bases and J dropped 1 base, with 8 bases sitting between them. Germline V lookup: CDR1 SGHDT, CDR2 YYEEEE. The CDR3 coding sequence is TGTGCCAGCAGCCATCGAGATAACTATGGCTACACCTTC. Amino acids: CASSHRDNYGYTF.

The rearrangement links TRBV10-3 to TRBJ2-5; 9 bases are a match to TRBD1. The CDR3 extends over 14 amino acids. The germline V gene encodes CDR1 ENHRY and CDR2 SYGVKD. Germline trimming cut 7 bases from V and 5 bases from J; bases unmatched to any gene: 8. The CDR3 nucleotides are TGTGCCATCACTTGGGGACAGGGCGAGGAGACCCAGTACTTC. Amino acid sequence: CAITWGQGEETQYF.

The chain joins TRBV24-1 to TRBJ2-3; D is undetermined. The germline V and J ends were trimmed by 5 bases and 2 bases, with 10 bases remaining between them. The CDR3 runs 14 residues. The V gene's germline CDR1 is KGHDR and CDR2 SFDVKD. CDR3 protein: CATSGWPNTDTQYF. CDR3 bases: TGTGCCACCAGTGGGTGGCCAAACACAGATACGCAGTATTTT.

This clonotype has only one observation. This chain joins TRBV5-1 and TRBJ2-5; weak D call: TRBD1 (7 bases). The CDR3 is made up of 17 amino acids. V lost 0 bases, J lost 2 bases, and 17 bases lay in between. CDR1 SGHRS and CDR2 YFSETQ come from the germline V gene. DNA of the CDR3: TGCGCCAGCAGCTTGGCCTCAGGGGGGATGCGGCAAGAGACCCAGTACTTC. This gives the protein CASSLASGGMRQETQYF.

As concerns this clonotype: Compared with germline, one end of the junction differs, possibly owing to a read error. The V and J genes are TRBV6-2 or TRBV6-3 and TRBJ2-7; 7 positions agree with TRBD1. The CDR3 contains 14 residues. The germline V gene has CDR1 MNHEY and CDR2 SVGEGT. The CDR3 here is CAGSPAGGPREQYF. CDR3 nucleotides: TGTGCCGGCAGTCCAGCAGGGGGTCCGCGCGAGCAGTACTTC.